This record covers a single T cell receptor beta chain. As yet, its antigen is unknown. Specified treatment: roughly 10-day PBMC culture with coronavirus spike peptide pools or control peptides (ViraFEST assay). Having spent ten to eleven days in culture, CD4+ T cells were then isolated by negative selection. The data derive from a study of vaccination and CD4 T cells after COVID-19. The assay that was used to sequence DNA from cultured CD4+ T cells was the Oncomine TCR Beta short-read assay. TCRdb passed the PCR reads through MiXCR, listing each CDR3 protein once. The table shows 8,000 to 10,000 distinct CDR3 sequences, with roughly 50% occurring only once. Germline V gene data show CDR1 as MNHNS and CDR2 as SASEGT. The CDR3 consists of 15 residues. V was clipped by 5 bases and J by 5 bases; unmatched bases: 8.

This TCR was recovered from a human donor who had recovered from COVID-19. The source material was CD4+ T cells from blood, cultured in vitro. The chain has TRBV6-1 and TRBJ1-2; the match to TRBD1 covers 10 bases. CDR3 sequence (DNA): TGTGCCAGCAGTACGCCGGGACAGGGGAGGTATGGCTACACCTTC. Amino acids: CASSTPGQGRYGYTF.